A single sample is the source of the 12 T cell receptor beta chains below, sequenced in a study of shared clonotypes between healthy human individuals (TCRdb year 2020). The library was built by means of the immunoSEQ multiplex PCR assay. The immuneACCESS repertoire file appears here via TCRdb, limited to in-frame rearrangements. These files lack a portion of the clones; in checked studies, under half of the deficit traces to unresolved V genes, and the cause of the others is not known. This sample gives under 2,500,000 clones in total; approximately 95% of them show up just once. The ten largest clones add up to roughly 0.13% of the sample. Sequenced material: naive CD4+ T cells sorted from blood. The cell subset or site label, as the study defines it: CD45RA+ positively selected. These receptors were taken from a man younger than 30 in good health.

This chain joins TRBV2 and TRBJ2-5; TRBD1 aligns across 9 bases. Germline assignment: CDR1 SNHLY and CDR2 FYNNEI. This CDR3 contains 14 residues. Unmatched junction bases numbered 3, after V lost 4 bases and J lost 3 bases. CDR3 DNA sequence: TGTGCCAGCAGTGGACAGGGGGGGAAAGAGACCCAGTACTTC. Protein product: CASSGQGGKETQYF.

This clone was seen just once. The J gene is TRBJ1-2, the V gene TRBV29-1; TRBD1 agrees at 8 bases. CDR1 and CDR2 (germline): SQVTM, ANQGSEA. Trimming took 4 bases from V and 5 from J; bases not matched to a gene: 6. The CDR3 sequence is 13 residues long. The CDR3 spells CSVAGQEDYGYTF. The DNA for the CDR3 is TGCAGCGTTGCGGGACAGGAGGATTATGGCTACACCTTC.

The V gene is TRBV7-2, the J gene TRBJ1-5; D possibly corresponds to TRBD1 (5 bases). The CDR3 is made up of 14 amino acids. Trimming removed 1 base at V and 3 bases at J, with 7 bases between. CDR1 is SGHTA and CDR2 is FQGNSA in the germline V gene. Here the CDR3 DNA reads TGTGCCAGCAGCTTAGACAGGCTCAATCAGCCCCAGCATTTT. Protein: CASSLDRLNQPQHF.

With respect to this clone: The sample contains more than one DNA sequence encoding this CDR3. The V call is TRBV5-1, the J call TRBJ1-1; D may be TRBD1 (5 bases). The germline CDR1 and CDR2 sequences are SGHRS and YFSETQ. The CDR3 has 13 amino acids. The germline V and J ends were trimmed by 4 bases and 1 base, with 8 bases remaining between them. The CDR3 coding sequence is TGCGCCAGCAGCCGGGGCCAGAACACTGAAGCTTTCTTT. Protein product: CASSRGQNTEAFF.

This chain connects TRBV6-5 to TRBJ2-1; TRBD2 matches 11 bases. The CDR3 runs 16 residues. V gave up 4 bases and J gave up 8 bases; unmatched junction bases: 10. Germline-derived CDR1 and CDR2 are MNHEY and SVGAGI. CDR3 in DNA: TGTGCCAGCAGTTTCTTAGCGGGGGGGCTTGAGGATGAGCAGTTCTTC. It translates to CASSFLAGGLEDEQFF.

V is TRBV9 and J is TRBJ2-3, with D perhaps matching TRBD1 (6 bases). This CDR3 has 15 residues. Germline loops: CDR1 SGDLS, CDR2 YYNGEE. V was cut by 5 bases and J by 2 bases, with 15 bases left in between. The CDR3 sequence: CASSVKGQPTDTQYF. The CDR3, as DNA: TGTGCCAGCAGTGTCAAGGGACAACCCACAGATACGCAGTATTTT.

The chain is built from TRBV19 and TRBJ1-1; no clear D. Trimming cost V 5 bases and J 4 bases, with 11 bases left between them. The germline gives CDR1 LNHDA, CDR2 SQIVND (reference sequence). The CDR3 loop spans 13 amino acids. The CDR3, as DNA: TGTGCCAGTAGTTTCGTGGAGGGCACTGAAGCTTTCTTT. Amino acid sequence: CASSFVEGTEAFF.

The chain links TRBV27 to TRBJ2-7; 8 positions match TRBD2. V shed 5 bases, J shed 0 bases, and the junction held 12 bases outside the gene matches. The CDR3 runs to 17 residues. CDR1 is MNHEY, CDR2 SMNVEV, per germline (reference sequence). CDR3 protein: CASSLRLAGASSYEQYF. The CDR3 nucleotides are TGTGCCAGCAGTCTACGCCTAGCGGGTGCCAGCTCCTACGAGCAGTACTTC.

This clone was observed a single time. The chain recombines TRBV6-6 with TRBJ2-4; no reliable D call. CDR1 is MNHNY and CDR2 is SVGAGI in the germline V gene (reference sequence). The CDR3 is made up of 14 amino acids. V was pared by 6 bases and J by 0 bases, with 9 bases between. The CDR3 bases are TGTGCCAGCAGACCATTTGTAGCCAAAAACATTCAGTACTTC. Its protein product is CASRPFVAKNIQYF.

This chain connects TRBV19 to TRBJ2-2; D is uncertain. The CDR3 spans 11 residues. With 6 bases removed from V and 4 bases from J, the gap between germline ends came to 3 bases. The germline CDR1 and CDR2 sequences are LNHDA and SQIVND (reference sequence). CDR3 in amino acids: CASRITGELFF. The CDR3 DNA follows: TGTGCCAGTAGGATCACCGGGGAGCTGTTTTTT.

The V call is TRBV18, the J call TRBJ2-7, with TRBD2 identical over 8 bases. Trimming took 6 bases from V and 1 from J; bases not matched to a gene: 11. The germline CDR1 and CDR2 sequences are KGHSH and LQKENI. This CDR3 contains 16 residues. In DNA, the CDR3 is TGTGCCAGCTCGCTTGGACCGGGGGGGGCGTCCTACGAGCAGTACTTC. This encodes CASSLGPGGASYEQYF.

Worth noting for this clone: The DNA is left out, because the CDR3 cannot be placed on it with certainty; the CDR3 is given as TCRdb lists it. The rearrangement uses TRBV21-1 and TRBJ2-7. TRBV21-1 is shown as a pseudogene. The CDR3 is made up of 21 amino acids, end residues included. The CDR3 here is CASSKHRNPAVGSGTCYEQYF.